This TCR beta chain was obtained from a study of OX40 agonist ivuxolimab in advanced cancers. About the study as a whole: The costimulatory receptor OX40 (CD134) was targeted by ivuxolimab, a fully human IgG2 agonistic monoclonal antibody. The purpose of peripheral TCRbeta sequencing was to test whether ivuxolimab changed TCR sequence diversity and led to clonal T-cell expansion. Of the approximately 50 patients in dose escalation, 19 had hepatocellular carcinoma, about 15 had melanoma, 9 had renal cell carcinoma and 9 had head and neck cancer. Patients were allowed to have had prior anti-PD-1, anti-PD-L1 or anti-CTLA-4 therapy, and approximately 43% of the dose-escalation patients had previously received checkpoint inhibitors. In the dose-escalation cohort, 70% to 85% of patients were male, and the mean age was roughly 60 years with a range of roughly 23 to 79. The paper reports the monotherapy dose-escalation portion (N of about 50 patients) of the phase I ivuxolimab trial. Partial responses were achieved by three dose-escalation patients, of whom one had hepatocellular carcinoma and two had cutaneous melanoma. Intravenous ivuxolimab was administered to patients every 2 weeks at six dose levels: 0.01, 0.1, 0.3, 1.5, 3 and 10 mg/kg. Results the study describes overall, beyond this receptor: After ivuxolimab, CD8+ T cells had more expanded clones than CD4+ T cells on average. Low levels of normalized T-cell clonal expansion were also shown by some nonresponding patients. The antigen specificity of the peripheral T cells that underwent clonal expansion was not determined. In partial responders in the 0.1-3.0 mg/kg groups, normalized peripheral clonal expansion was found to be among the lowest, especially among CD8+ T cells. At doses of 0.1 to 3.0 mg/kg, clonal expansion of both CD4+ and CD8+ blood T cells was observed from baseline to week 6.

The trial excluded patients who had a history of autoimmune disease or were on systemic immunosuppression. Peripheral blood for TCR sequencing was collected from all dose cohorts at baseline, on cycle 4 day 1, and on cycle 7 day 1. The samples were drawn from a first-in-human, open-label, multicenter phase I dose-escalation trial of ivuxolimab. Adults with locally advanced or metastatic melanoma, renal cell carcinoma, hepatocellular carcinoma or head and neck squamous cell carcinoma were enrolled in the trial. Before TCR sequencing, CD4+ and CD8+ T cells were separately sorted from peripheral blood. A note on this clone: Its target antigen remains unknown. Base quality data are lacking; no much larger clone is found one base away.

At the junction V is shortened by 4 bases and J by 6 bases, with 13 bases in between. From the cysteine through the phenylalanine, the CDR3 covers 13 amino acids. The entry retains the CDR3 DNA only, 39 bases that are in frame from base 1. Taken from the germline V gene, the CDR1 and CDR2 loops are SGDLS and YYNGEE. Genomic DNA was extracted from sorted cells for sequencing of the TCRbeta CDR3 region. TCRbeta CDR3 regions were sequenced using the immunoSEQ Assay. TCRdb obtained this table from immuneACCESS and retained in-frame rearrangements with V and J assigned. These tables miss some clones; where compared with another copy, unresolved V genes account for less than half of the shortfall, and the remainder is unexplained. The sample data list tens of thousands of clones, and around 94% of these were observed just once. The ten largest clones capture around 16% of the sample.

The sequence derives from an adult with an advanced solid tumor such as melanoma, head and neck, liver or kidney cancer. The source material was CD4+ or CD8+ T cells sorted from blood, sampled in a trial of the OX40 agonist ivuxolimab. The chain is encoded by TRBV9 joined to TRBJ1-1; perhaps TRBD1 is the D gene, with 5 bases matching. The CDR3 protein is CASSSQGFAEAFF. The DNA sequence follows: TGTGCCAGCAGCTCCCAGGGTTTTGCTGAAGCTTTCTTT.